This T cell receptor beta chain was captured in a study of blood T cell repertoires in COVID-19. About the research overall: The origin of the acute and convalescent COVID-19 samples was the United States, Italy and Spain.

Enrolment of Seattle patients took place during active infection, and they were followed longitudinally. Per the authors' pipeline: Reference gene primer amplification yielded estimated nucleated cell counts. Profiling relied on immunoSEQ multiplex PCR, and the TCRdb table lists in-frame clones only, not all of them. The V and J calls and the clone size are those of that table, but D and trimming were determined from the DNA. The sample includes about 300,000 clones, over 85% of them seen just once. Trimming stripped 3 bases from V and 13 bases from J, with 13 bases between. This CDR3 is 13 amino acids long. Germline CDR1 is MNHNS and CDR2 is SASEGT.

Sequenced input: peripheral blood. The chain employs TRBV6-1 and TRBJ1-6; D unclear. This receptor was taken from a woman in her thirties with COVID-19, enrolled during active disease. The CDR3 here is CASSEGPGEPLHF. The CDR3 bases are TGTGCCAGCAGTGAGGGTCCCGGGGAGCCCCTCCACTTT.